This record covers a single T cell receptor (beta chain). Sequencing was performed with immunoSEQ multiplex PCR; in TCRdb, only in-frame clones are kept and a portion is missing. The profile shows over 70,000 clones, roughly 93% of them singletons. The sample comes from a study of T cells in localized non-small cell lung cancer. This TCR was recovered from a woman aged 35 to 75 with stage II squamous cell lung carcinoma. The sample was PBMCs, taken before any cancer treatment.

CDR3 loop: CASSIEGSGRTEQFF. CDR3 nucleotides: TGTGCCAGTAGTATAGAGGGTAGCGGGAGAACTGAGCAGTTCTTC. The genes are TRBV19 and TRBJ2-1; 9 positions match TRBD2. CDR1 is LNHDA and CDR2 is SQIVND in the germline V gene (reference sequence). This CDR3 region has 15 residues. Trimming cost V 0 bases and J 9 bases; bases outside gene matches: 6.